This is a list of T cell receptor beta chains from one sample in a study of regulatory T cells in long-lasting Graves disease. A single record per CDR3 protein comes from TCRdb applying MiXCR to the multiplex PCR reads. The sample consists of roughly 610,000 distinct CDR3 sequences, 15% to 20% of them appearing once. These records were also assigned to another study, of T cells in Graves' hyperthyroidism and ophthalmopathy.

Sample: peripheral blood mononuclear cells (PBMCs), taken at new diagnosis, from a patient treated with antithyroid drugs. These receptor sequences come from a young man with Graves disease. CDR3s include the opening cysteine and the closing phenylalanine or tryptophan. D genes are given only for firm matches. Rows give clone size only sometimes, using once, few, many, or a class for an expanded clone.

J,V,size,D,CDR3,DNA
TRBJ2-2,TRBV25-1,NA,NA,CASSELVAGELFF,TGTGCCAGCAGTGAATTGGTGGCCGGGGAGCTGTTTTTT
TRBJ2-7,TRBV27,NA,TRBD1,CASSLEPGGAREQYF,TGTGCCAGCAGTCTAGAGCCAGGGGGCGCGAGGGAGCAGTACTTC
TRBJ2-7,TRBV2,many,TRBD1,CASSERDRVSYEQYF,TGTGCCAGCAGTGAGCGTGACAGGGTCTCCTACGAGCAGTACTTC
TRBJ2-7,TRBV5-1,many,NA,CASSSSGQTRSYEQYF,TGCGCCAGCAGCTCGTCAGGCCAGACAAGATCCTACGAGCAGTACTTC
TRBJ1-1,TRBV6-1,many,NA,CASSEVWDPEAFF,TGTGCCAGCAGTGAAGTTTGGGACCCTGAAGCTTTCTTT
TRBJ2-3,TRBV7-9,many,NA,CASSLSTARGDTQYF,TGTGCCAGCAGCCTGTCAACCGCCCGGGGGGATACGCAGTATTTT
TRBJ2-2,TRBV27,many,NA,CASSRGTGELFF,TGTGCCAGCTCACGCGGCACCGGGGAGCTGTTTTTT
TRBJ2-5,TRBV6-1,many,TRBD1,CASSLVGTGEETQYF,TGTGCCAGCAGTCTGGTGGGGACAGGGGAAGAGACCCAGTACTTC
TRBJ2-7,TRBV5-1,many,NA,CASSLVAGRNYEQYF,TGCGCCAGCAGCTTGGTGGCAGGGAGAAACTACGAGCAGTACTTC
TRBJ2-1,TRBV7-3,many,NA,CASSLDTGNSYNEQFF,TGTGCCAGCAGCTTAGACACAGGGAACTCCTACAATGAGCAGTTCTTC
TRBJ2-2,TRBV7-9,many,TRBD2,CASSFRLAGYTGELFF,TGTGCCAGCAGCTTCCGACTAGCGGGATACACCGGGGAGCTGTTTTTT
TRBJ2-2,TRBV20-1,NA,NA,CSANMGSGELFF,TGCAGTGCTAATATGGGCTCCGGGGAGCTGTTTTTT
TRBJ2-2,TRBV5-6,NA,TRBD2,CASSVLREFGELFF,TGTGCCAGCAGCGTGTTGCGGGAGTTCGGGGAGCTGTTTTTT
TRBJ1-4,TRBV18,few,TRBD1,CASSPGQGEVEKLFF,TGTGCCAGCTCACCCGGACAGGGGGAGGTTGAAAAACTGTTTTTT
TRBJ2-7,TRBV12-3/TRBV12-4,many,TRBD1,CASSPRTGYEQYF,TGTGCCAGCAGTCCGCGGACAGGCTACGAGCAGTACTTC
TRBJ2-2,TRBV30,NA,NA,CAWSFNTGELFF,TGTGCCTGGAGTTTTAACACCGGGGAGCTGTTTTTT
TRBJ1-1,TRBV28,many,TRBD1,CASSPPGQGARF,TGTGCCAGCAGTCCCCCGGGACAGGGGGCTCGTTTT
TRBJ1-2,TRBV5-5,NA,TRBD1,CASSLVGRGALGYTF,TGTGCCAGCAGCTTGGTCGGCAGGGGGGCGCTTGGCTACACCTTC
TRBJ2-2,TRBV28,many,NA,CASSFGAASDTGELFF,TGTGCCAGCAGCTTTGGAGCGGCTTCTGACACCGGGGAGCTGTTTTTT
TRBJ2-7,TRBV4-1,NA,TRBD1,CASSQVGQGARSSYEQYF,TGCGCCAGCAGCCAAGTAGGACAGGGGGCTCGGAGCTCCTACGAGCAGTACTTC
TRBJ2-7,TRBV27,many,TRBD1,CASSWRQGAYEQYF,TGTGCCAGCAGCTGGAGGCAGGGGGCCTACGAGCAGTACTTC
TRBJ2-3,TRBV6-9,many,TRBD2,CASSLTTSGGSDTQYF,TGTGCCAGCAGTTTGACGACTAGCGGGGGGTCAGATACGCAGTATTTT
TRBJ2-3,TRBV20-1,few,TRBD2,CSARGLAGEVVDTQYF,TGCAGTGCTAGAGGGCTAGCGGGAGAGGTGGTAGATACGCAGTATTTT
TRBJ2-5,TRBV5-1,once,NA,CASSTTPGETQYF,TGCGCCAGCAGCACCACTCCGGGAGAGACCCAGTACTTC
TRBJ2-1,TRBV6-1,many,NA,CASSPTRVNEQFF,TGTGCCAGCAGTCCAACAAGGGTCAATGAGCAGTTCTTC
TRBJ2-7,TRBV30,many,TRBD2,CAWSYGLAYEQYF,TGTGCCTGGAGCTACGGACTAGCTTACGAGCAGTACTTC
TRBJ2-7,TRBV3-1,few,TRBD1,CASSRWETGGNEQYF,TGTGCCAGCAGCCGATGGGAGACAGGGGGCAACGAGCAGTACTTC
TRBJ2-1,TRBV11-2,NA,TRBD2,CASSARLAGNYEFF,TGTGCCAGCAGCGCCCGACTAGCGGGAAATTATGAGTTCTTC
TRBJ1-1,TRBV28,many,NA,CASSSPAPNTEAFF,TGTGCCAGCAGTTCCCCAGCCCCGAACACTGAAGCTTTCTTT
TRBJ1-3,TRBV5-4,NA,NA,CASRRETGNTIYF,TGTGCCAGCAGACGGGAAACTGGAAACACCATATATTTT
TRBJ1-2,TRBV20-1,few,NA,CSAATSQGNYGYTF,TGCAGTGCCGCAACCAGCCAGGGGAACTATGGCTACACCTTC